Each of the 23 T cell receptor beta chains below was sequenced from the same sample in a study of blood T cell repertoires in COVID-19. Clones were read by immunoSEQ multiplex PCR, and TCRdb kept only the in-frame ones, dropping some. The data hold 250,000 to 400,000 clones, with more than 75% observed a single time. Input material: peripheral blood. The receptor set was obtained from a middle-aged man with active or convalescent COVID-19.

This rearrangement joins TRBV30 to TRBJ2-5; D is ambiguous. The V end was cut by 3 bases, the J end by 5 bases, with 13 bases between. The CDR3 sequence is 13 residues long. Per germline, CDR1 GTSNPN and CDR2 SVGIG (reference sequence). The CDR3 sequence: CAWRWSAAETQYF. The CDR3, as DNA: TGTGCCTGGAGGTGGAGCGCCGCTGAGACCCAGTACTTC.

This sequence joins TRBV9 and TRBJ1-3; D is ambiguous. Germline V gene sequence: CDR1 SGDLS, CDR2 YYNGEE. V dropped 4 bases and J dropped 0 bases, with 17 bases sitting between them. The CDR3 contains 17 residues. The CDR3 here is CASSPRFDGSSGNTIYF. DNA of the CDR3: TGTGCCAGCAGCCCTCGCTTTGACGGGAGCTCTGGAAACACCATATATTTT.

The chain carries TRBV7-2 and TRBJ1-4; 11 nucleotides match TRBD1. Per germline, CDR1 SGHTA and CDR2 FQGNSA. The J segment lost 7 bases and the V segment lost 5 bases, leaving 6 bases of the junction unmatched. The CDR3 extends over 15 amino acids. The DNA of the CDR3 is TGTGCCAGCAGCCGTTCCGGGACAGGGGGTGAAAAACTGTTTTTT. It translates to CASSRSGTGGEKLFF.

The chain is built from TRBV6-2 or TRBV6-3 and TRBJ2-5; D gene ambiguous. Germline V gene data show CDR1 as MNHEY and CDR2 as SVGEGT. The CDR3 has 12 residues. The V gene lost 2 bases and the J gene lost 5 bases, with 6 bases spanning the gap. The CDR3: CASSYRWETQYF. The DNA for the CDR3 is TGTGCCAGCAGTTACCGGTGGGAGACCCAGTACTTC.

This chain connects TRBV6-2 or TRBV6-3 to TRBJ2-7, with 8 bases matching TRBD1. This CDR3 is 16 amino acids long. CDR1 and CDR2 (germline): MNHEY, SVGEGT. Trimming at V came to 2 bases and at J to 2 bases, leaving 8 bases not matched to a gene. The CDR3 nucleotides are TGTGCCAGCAGTTACGTAAGGACAGGGTGGACCTACGAGCAGTACTTC. Amino acids: CASSYVRTGWTYEQYF.

This chain uses TRBV5-5 with TRBJ2-3; 10 bases are a match to TRBD1. The germline CDR1 and CDR2 sequences are SGHKS and YYEKEE (reference sequence). The CDR3 runs 18 residues. V lost 3 bases and J lost 4; bases outside the gene matches: 14. CDR3 nucleotide sequence: TGTGCCAGCAGCTCCAAACCCGACAGGGGGCGCTCCCCAGATACGCAGTATTTT. Translating it yields CASSSKPDRGRSPDTQYF.

This chain connects TRBV7-9 to TRBJ1-2; 8 bases align to TRBD1. The CDR3 is 14 residues long. Germline CDR1 SEHNR, CDR2 FQNEAQ (reference sequence). The V and J ends lost 4 bases and 2 bases, in that order; junction bases with no gene match: 3. The CDR3 is CASSWGQENYGYTF. CDR3 in DNA: TGTGCCAGCAGCTGGGGACAGGAGAACTATGGCTACACCTTC.

This clone appeared once. The V call is TRBV11-3, the J call TRBJ2-7, with 10 bases lining up with TRBD1. The CDR3 is made up of 13 amino acids. Losses at the gene ends were 5 bases for V and 7 bases for J; bases not matched to a gene: 5. Germline V gene data show CDR1 as SGHNT and CDR2 as YENEEA. The CDR3, as DNA: TGTGCCAGCAGCCCCCGGGGACAGGGGGAGCAGTACTTC. It is translated as CASSPRGQGEQYF.

This sequence joins TRBV5-8 and TRBJ2-3; 10 bases are a match to TRBD2. Trimming at V came to 5 bases and at J to 13 bases, leaving 22 bases not matched to a gene. Germline CDR1 is SGHTS and CDR2 is YDEGEE. CDR3 size: 17 residues. The CDR3, as DNA: TGTGCCAGCAGTCGAGGCGACTGGCTAGCGGGGGATAACTCAGAGTATTTT. This gives the protein CASSRGDWLAGDNSEYF.

This chain links TRBV11-2 with TRBJ2-2, with 8 nucleotides matching TRBD1. The trim removed 4 bases at V and 3 bases at J, leaving 4 bases unmatched. The CDR3 has 15 amino acids. Germline V CDR1 and CDR2: SGHAT, FQNNGV. In DNA, the CDR3 is TGTGCCAGCAGCTCAGGGGGCGCGGACACCGGGGAGCTGTTTTTT. Its translation is CASSSGGADTGELFF. Looking up the rest from reference TRBV11-2 and TRBJ2-2 gives the full variable domain: EAGVAQSPRYKIIEKRQSVAFWCNPISGHATLYWYQQILGQGPKLLIQFQNNGVVDDSQLPKDRFSAERLKGVDSTLKIQPAKLEDSAVYLCASSSGGADTGELFFGEGSRLTVL.

This chain connects TRBV6-1 to TRBJ1-2; no clear D. Trimming shortened V by 0 bases and J by 2 bases, and 10 bases separated the two germline ends. CDR3 size: 15 residues. Germline V gives CDR1 MNHNS, CDR2 SASEGT. CDR3 DNA sequence: TGTGCCAGCAGTGAAGCTAAAACATTAAACTATGGCTACACCTTC. It encodes CASSEAKTLNYGYTF.

This clone was counted only a few times. This same CDR3 is encoded by further DNA sequences in the sample. The chain combines TRBV5-1 with TRBJ2-3; TRBD2 is a possible D gene (6 bases). Trimming left V 4 bases short and J 0 bases short, with 12 bases between. Germline assignment: CDR1 SGHRS and CDR2 YFSETQ. The CDR3 spans 15 residues. In nucleotides, the CDR3 is TGCGCCAGCAGCACACTAGCTGGAAGCACAGATACGCAGTATTTT. Translated, it gives CASSTLAGSTDTQYF.

In its sample, this clone was seen a few times. The chain recombines TRBV30 with TRBJ2-1, with 7 nucleotides matching TRBD1. Trimming at V came to 7 bases and at J to 0 bases, leaving 3 bases not matched to a gene. Per germline, CDR1 GTSNPN and CDR2 SVGIG (reference sequence). The CDR3 consists of 13 residues. The DNA of the CDR3 is TGTGCCTCGGGACAGAACTCCTACAATGAGCAGTTCTTC. It is translated as CASGQNSYNEQFF.

This clone was recorded once. V is TRBV29-1 and J is TRBJ1-4; 7 bases agree with TRBD1. Trimming cost V 6 bases and J 8 bases; bases outside gene matches: 9. Looked up from germline, CDR1 is SQVTM and CDR2 is ANQGSEA. The CDR3 runs 13 residues. CDR3 nucleotides: TGCAGCGTGCAGACAGGGTTTCGGGAAAAACTGTTTTTT. Its translation is CSVQTGFREKLFF.

The gene calls are TRBV12-3 or TRBV12-4 and TRBJ1-1, with 8 nucleotides matching TRBD1. The length of the CDR3 is 12 residues. V gave up 5 bases and J gave up 9 bases; unmatched junction bases: 5. The CDR3 here is CASSQDRAQAFF. CDR3 nucleotides: TGTGCCAGCAGTCAGGACAGGGCGCAAGCTTTCTTT.

This rearrangement joins TRBV7-2 to TRBJ2-1; 8 bases align to TRBD2. This CDR3 is built from 14 residues. Germline V CDR1 and CDR2: SGHTA, FQGNSA. V was pared by 4 bases and J by 7 bases, with 6 bases of the junction left unmatched. CDR3 in amino acids: CASSYRGGRNEQFF. DNA for the CDR3: TGTGCCAGCAGCTACCGGGGGGGCAGAAATGAGCAGTTCTTC.

This clone was seen a few times. This rearrangement joins TRBV5-1 to TRBJ1-6, with D possibly matching TRBD1 (5 bases). V gave up 4 bases and J gave up 5 bases, with 16 bases separating them. Germline V lookup: CDR1 SGHRS, CDR2 YFSETQ. The CDR3 is 16 residues long. CDR3 in amino acids: CASSRTQGGDNSPLHF. The CDR3 bases are TGCGCCAGCAGCCGGACCCAGGGAGGAGATAATTCACCCCTCCACTTT.

V is TRBV4-3 and J is TRBJ2-6; the D gene is possibly TRBD1 (5 bases). The CDR3 consists of 16 residues. V shed 1 base and J shed 0 bases, with 7 bases lying between them. Germline CDR1 reads LGHNA; CDR2 reads YSLEER. The CDR3 nucleotides are TGCGCCAGCAGCCAAGCAGGGAACTCTGGGGCCAACGTCCTGACTTTC. Protein: CASSQAGNSGANVLTF.

This clone was picked up one time. This chain joins TRBV9 and TRBJ2-2, with D perhaps TRBD1 (6 bases). The germline V gene encodes CDR1 SGDLS and CDR2 YYNGEE. The CDR3 runs 15 residues. The V end lost 2 bases, the J end lost 2 bases, and 10 bases lay between the germline ends. The CDR3 nucleotides read TGTGCCAGCAGCGTCAGGGGCCGCAACACCGGGGAGCTGTTTTTT. Translating it yields CASSVRGRNTGELFF.

The chain couples TRBV28 to TRBJ1-3, with 7 bases aligning to TRBD1. Looked up from germline, CDR1 is MDHEN and CDR2 is SYDVKM. This CDR3 is built from 16 residues. The trim removed 9 bases at V and 0 bases at J, leaving 11 bases unmatched. CDR3 bases: TGTGCCAGTGATACGGGACAGATGTACTCTGGAAACACCATATATTTT. Its protein is CASDTGQMYSGNTIYF.

The chain uses TRBV28 and TRBJ1-2, with D perhaps TRBD1 (5 bases). V shed 4 bases and J shed 3 bases, with 9 bases lying between them. CDR3 size: 13 residues. Germline CDR1 and CDR2: MDHEN and SYDVKM. The CDR3 bases are TGTGCCAGCAGTTCGGGACTATACTATGGCTACACCTTC. It encodes CASSSGLYYGYTF.

The chain has TRBV4-1 and TRBJ1-1; D call uncertain. Germline lookup yields CDR1 MGHRA and CDR2 YSYEKL. The CDR3 loop spans 15 amino acids. V dropped 1 base and J dropped 4 bases, with 13 bases sitting between them. CDR3 DNA: TGCGCCAGCAGCCAAGGGCGAGGGAGTAGCACTGAAGCTTTCTTT. Translated: CASSQGRGSSTEAFF.

A note on this clone: The same CDR3 arises from other DNA sequences in this sample as well. The chain recombines TRBV2 with TRBJ2-3; D gene uncertain. V was clipped by 7 bases and J by 2 bases, with 10 bases between them. The CDR3 covers 13 residues. Germline assignment: CDR1 SNHLY and CDR2 FYNNEI. In nucleotides, the CDR3 is TGTGCCAGCACCTTAACTTCCACAGATACGCAGTATTTT. This encodes CASTLTSTDTQYF.